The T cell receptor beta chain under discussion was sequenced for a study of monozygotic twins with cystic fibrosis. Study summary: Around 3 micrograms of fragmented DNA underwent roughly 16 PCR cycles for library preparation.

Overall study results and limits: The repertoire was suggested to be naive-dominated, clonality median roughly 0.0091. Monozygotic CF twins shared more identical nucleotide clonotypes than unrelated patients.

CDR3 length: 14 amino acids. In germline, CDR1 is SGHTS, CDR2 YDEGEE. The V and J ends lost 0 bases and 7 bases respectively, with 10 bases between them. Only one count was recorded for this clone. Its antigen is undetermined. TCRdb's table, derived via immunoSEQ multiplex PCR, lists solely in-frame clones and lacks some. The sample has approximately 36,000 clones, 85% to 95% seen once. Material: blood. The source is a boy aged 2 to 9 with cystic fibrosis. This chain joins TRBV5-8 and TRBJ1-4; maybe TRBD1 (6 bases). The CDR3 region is CASSLVGGGEKLFF. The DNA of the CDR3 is TGTGCCAGCAGCTTGGTCGGAGGGGGTGAAAAACTGTTTTTT.